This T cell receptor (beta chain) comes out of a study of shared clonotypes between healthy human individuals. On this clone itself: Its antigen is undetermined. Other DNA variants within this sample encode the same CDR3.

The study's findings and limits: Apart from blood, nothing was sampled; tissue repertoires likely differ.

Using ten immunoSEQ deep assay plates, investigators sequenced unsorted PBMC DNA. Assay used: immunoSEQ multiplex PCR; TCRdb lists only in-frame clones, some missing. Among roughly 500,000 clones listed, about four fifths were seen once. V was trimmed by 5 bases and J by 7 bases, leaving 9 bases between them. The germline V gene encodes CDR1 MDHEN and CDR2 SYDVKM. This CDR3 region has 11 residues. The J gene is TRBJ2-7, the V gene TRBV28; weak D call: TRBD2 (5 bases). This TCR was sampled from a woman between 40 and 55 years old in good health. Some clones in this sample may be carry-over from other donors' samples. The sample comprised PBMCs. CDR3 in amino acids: CASSLPGEQYF. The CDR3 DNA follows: TGTGCCAGCAGTCTTCCGGGAGAGCAGTACTTC.